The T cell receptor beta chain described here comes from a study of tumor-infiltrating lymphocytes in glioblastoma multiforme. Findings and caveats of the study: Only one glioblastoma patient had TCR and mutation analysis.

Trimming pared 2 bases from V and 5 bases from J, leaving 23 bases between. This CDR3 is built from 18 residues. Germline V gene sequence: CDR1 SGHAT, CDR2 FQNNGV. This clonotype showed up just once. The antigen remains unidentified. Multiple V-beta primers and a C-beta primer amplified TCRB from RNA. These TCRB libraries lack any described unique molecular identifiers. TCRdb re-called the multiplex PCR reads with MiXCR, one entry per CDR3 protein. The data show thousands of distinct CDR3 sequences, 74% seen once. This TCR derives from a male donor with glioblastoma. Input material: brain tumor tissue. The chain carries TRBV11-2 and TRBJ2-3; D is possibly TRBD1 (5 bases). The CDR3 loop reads CASSLKVFGQGTKDTQYF. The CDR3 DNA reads TGTGCCAGCAGCTTAAAGGTGTTCGGGCAGGGTACAAAAGATACGCAGTATTTT.